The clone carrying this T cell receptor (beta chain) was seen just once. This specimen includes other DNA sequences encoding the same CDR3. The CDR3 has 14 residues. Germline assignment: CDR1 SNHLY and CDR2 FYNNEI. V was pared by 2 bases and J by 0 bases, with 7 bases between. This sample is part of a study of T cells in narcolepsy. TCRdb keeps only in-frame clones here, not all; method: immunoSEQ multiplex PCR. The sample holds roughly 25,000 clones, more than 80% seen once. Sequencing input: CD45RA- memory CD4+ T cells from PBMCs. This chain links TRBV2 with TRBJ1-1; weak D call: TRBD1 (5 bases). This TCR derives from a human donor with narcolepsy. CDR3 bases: TGTGCCAGCAGTGAACACAGGATGAACACTGAAGCTTTCTTT. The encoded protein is CASSEHRMNTEAFF.